This TCR beta chain was recovered during a study of T cell repertoires in cytomegalovirus infection. About the research overall: Based on public TCR beta signatures, there were indications of CMV infection and of a matching HLA type.

Trimming took off 5 bases at V and 4 bases at J, with 14 bases between the two ends. The CDR3 runs 14 residues. Germline CDR1 is SGHTA and CDR2 is FQGNSA. The table lists this clonotype with many counts. One entry per CDR3 protein, called by TCRdb with MiXCR from the reads. The repertoire has more than 650,000 distinct CDR3 sequences, 35% of them found once; the top ten carry around 2.6%. The chain employs TRBV7-2 and TRBJ1-2, with D perhaps TRBD1 (6 bases). The sample taken for sequencing was PBMCs. This sequence originates from a human donor in good health (CMV status not recorded). Some clones in this sample may be carry-over from other donors' samples. In DNA, the CDR3 is TGTGCCAGCAGCCCGGACAGAATACCCTATGGCTACACCTTC. Residues: CASSPDRIPYGYTF.